Described below is a single TCR beta chain sequence and its context. The PCR contained 60 Vbeta and 13 Jbeta primers. Sequencing was performed with immunoSEQ multiplex PCR; in TCRdb, only in-frame clones are kept and a portion is missing. The sample gives some 130,000 clones, roughly 74% of which show up once; 5.8% is in the top ten. Nominal health characterized the donors when sampled, though unrecorded immune exposures were likely. This entry belongs to a study of cytomegalovirus exposure and HLA in healthy donors. For the study at large: The study placed approximately 80% of its 398 genotyped donors in the Caucasian-associated ancestry cluster.

What was sequenced was PBMCs. This clonotype originated in a woman in her forties or fifties in good health and CMV-seropositive.

CDR3 protein: CASSPRVTNTGELFF. In nucleotides, the CDR3 is TGTGCCAGCAGCCCCCGGGTTACGAACACCGGGGAGCTGTTTTTT. The rearrangement joins TRBV14 to TRBJ2-2; D is ambiguous. Germline loops: CDR1 SGHDN, CDR2 FVKESK. V lost 4 bases to trimming and J lost 0 bases, with 9 bases between them. This CDR3 spans 15 amino acids. Full variable domain (missing parts from reference TRBV14 and TRBJ2-2): EAGVTQFPSHSVIEKGQTVTLRCDPISGHDNLYWYRRVMGKEIKFLLHFVKESKQDESGMPNNRFLAERTGGTYSTLKVQPAELEDSGVYFCASSPRVTNTGELFFGEGSRLTVL.